The 16 T cell receptor beta chains below were found in one sample sequenced in a study of Ad26.COV2.S vaccination and SARS-CoV-2 variants. Clones were read by immunoSEQ multiplex PCR, and TCRdb kept only the in-frame ones, dropping some. There are some 480,000 clones in the sample; roughly nine tenths occur only once, and 10% to 15% lies in the top ten. The treatment was: some 19 received Ad26.COV2.S at low or high dose, single or two shots; roughly 5 received placebo; per-sample allocation not given. Samples analyzed were those drawn on day 63 after the first vaccine or placebo injection. Sequences were derived from peripheral blood, sampled in a trial of Ad26.COV2.S vaccine versus placebo. These receptors were taken from a person between 18 and 59 years old who received the Ad26.COV2.S COVID-19 vaccine or a placebo.

The chain has TRBV7-2 and TRBJ1-3; D ambiguous. V lost 1 base and J 4 bases, leaving 8 bases between the germline ends. The CDR3 loop spans 14 amino acids. From germline, CDR1 is SGHTA and CDR2 FQGNSA. The CDR3 nucleotides read TGTGCCAGCAGCTTAGTGGGGTTGGGAAACACCATATATTTT. Amino acids: CASSLVGLGNTIYF.

The rearrangement joins TRBV27 to TRBJ2-7, with 9 bases identical to TRBD1. V dropped 9 bases and J dropped 6; count of bases not matched to a gene: 12. CDR3 length: 14 residues. Germline CDR1 reads MNHEY; CDR2 reads SMNVEV (reference sequence). The CDR3 here is CASKLQGALGEQYF. The CDR3 nucleotides are TGTGCCAGTAAATTACAGGGGGCGCTTGGCGAGCAGTACTTC.

The chain combines TRBV9 with TRBJ1-2; weak D call: TRBD1 (5 bases). CDR1 and CDR2 (germline): SGDLS, YYNGEE. The CDR3 runs 15 residues. Trimming took 0 bases from V and 4 from J, leaving 13 bases between them. CDR3 sequence reads: CASSVEAGLGYGYTF. Written as DNA, the CDR3 is TGTGCCAGCAGCGTAGAGGCGGGACTCGGCTATGGCTACACCTTC.

J is TRBJ1-2 and V is TRBV5-1; unclear D gene. Trimming took 4 bases from V and 4 from J, leaving 14 bases between them. The CDR3 spans 14 residues. CDR1 and CDR2 (germline): SGHRS, YFSETQ. The DNA for the CDR3 is TGCGCCAGCAGCAACGACCCGGGCAGCTATGGCTACACCTTC. It codes for CASSNDPGSYGYTF.

The chain links TRBV5-1 to TRBJ1-5; 8 bases fit TRBD1. With 4 bases clipped from V and 6 bases from J, the junction kept 9 bases outside the gene matches. Germline CDR1 is SGHRS and CDR2 is YFSETQ. The CDR3 consists of 15 residues. Here the CDR3 reads CASSPTGAAGQPQHF. The CDR3 region has the DNA TGCGCCAGCAGCCCGACAGGGGCAGCGGGTCAGCCCCAGCATTTT.

The rearrangement uses TRBV11-1 and TRBJ1-1; a possible D gene is TRBD1 (5 bases). Germline V gene lookup returns CDR1 SGHAT and CDR2 FQDESV (reference sequence). Trimming took 5 bases from V and 4 from J, leaving 14 bases between them. This CDR3 spans 14 amino acids. CDR3 coding DNA: TGTGCCAGCAGCCTGGGGCAGGGAAGCACTGAAGCTTTCTTT. Residues: CASSLGQGSTEAFF.

The chain has TRBV3-1 (or the pseudogene TRBV3-2) and TRBJ2-4; 8 nucleotides match TRBD2. CDR3 length: 15 amino acids. The V and J ends lost 1 base and 1 base, in that order; junction bases with no gene match: 0. Germline V gives CDR1 LGHDT, CDR2 YNNKEL (reference sequence). The CDR3 loop reads CASSQASGAKNIQYF. In nucleotides, the CDR3 is TGTGCCAGCAGCCAAGCTAGCGGGGCCAAAAACATTCAGTACTTC.

The rearrangement links TRBV5-1 to TRBJ1-2; 9 bases align to TRBD1. The CDR3 runs 14 residues. Germline values: CDR1 SGHRS, CDR2 YFSETQ. Losses at the gene ends were 4 bases for V and 3 bases for J; bases not matched to a gene: 4. The chain's CDR3 is CASSPTGGDYGYTF. CDR3 coding DNA: TGCGCCAGCAGCCCGACAGGGGGTGACTATGGCTACACCTTC.

V gene TRBV27 combines with J gene TRBJ2-2; 13 nucleotides match TRBD2. The V gene end was trimmed by 7 bases and the J gene end by 1 base; junction bases not matched to a gene: 9. CDR1 MNHEY and CDR2 SMNVEV come from the germline V gene (reference sequence). The CDR3 consists of 18 residues. This CDR3 reads CASTVGGLAGKNTGELFF. The CDR3 coding sequence is TGTGCCAGCACCGTAGGGGGACTAGCGGGGAAGAACACCGGGGAGCTGTTTTTT.

V and J are TRBV11-2 and TRBJ2-1, with D maybe TRBD2 (5 bases). The V gene lost 0 bases and the J gene lost 7 bases, with 10 bases spanning the gap. The germline V gene has CDR1 SGHAT and CDR2 FQNNGV. This CDR3 spans 14 amino acids. CDR3 sequence: CASSLEGARNEQFF. The CDR3 DNA follows: TGTGCCAGCAGCTTAGAGGGAGCGAGAAATGAGCAGTTCTTC.

This clone has more than one count but fewer than ten. J is TRBJ2-7 and V is TRBV5-4; TRBD1 matches at 9 bases. V lost 1 base and J lost 0; bases outside the gene matches: 5. The CDR3 runs 16 residues. Germline CDR1 SGHNT, CDR2 YYREEE (reference sequence). The CDR3 region is CASSLQGQGSSYEQYF. The CDR3 nucleotides are TGTGCCAGCAGCTTGCAAGGACAGGGGAGCTCCTACGAGCAGTACTTC.

The rearrangement links TRBV7-2 to TRBJ2-7; 9 bases agree with TRBD2. This CDR3 is 14 amino acids long. With V trimmed by 1 base and J by 5 bases, 3 bases remained unmatched. The germline CDR1 and CDR2 sequences are SGHTA and FQGNSA. CDR3: CASSLEREVDEQYF. As DNA, the CDR3 is TGTGCCAGCAGCTTAGAGCGGGAGGTGGACGAGCAGTACTTC.

The V call is TRBV11-2, the J call TRBJ1-1, with a tentative D call TRBD1 (5 bases). The V gene lost 1 base and the J gene lost 4 bases, with 7 bases spanning the gap. Germline V CDR1 and CDR2: SGHAT, FQNNGV. This CDR3 has 13 residues. The CDR3 DNA follows: TGTGCCAGCAGCTTAGGAACAGGCACTGAAGCTTTCTTT. Translated: CASSLGTGTEAFF.

The chain uses TRBV28 and TRBJ2-1; 16 nucleotides line up with TRBD2. Germline V lookup: CDR1 MDHEN, CDR2 SYDVKM. CDR3 length equals 17 residues. V gave up 5 bases and J gave up 6 bases; unmatched junction bases: 7. The CDR3 reads CASSLGLAGGPLNEQFF. The CDR3 coding sequence is TGTGCCAGCAGTCTGGGACTAGCGGGAGGGCCGCTCAATGAGCAGTTCTTC.

The chain recombines TRBV11-2 with TRBJ1-1; 7 bases fit TRBD1. Trimming removed 3 bases from V and 0 bases from J; junction bases left unmatched: 4. The CDR3 has 15 amino acids. Germline V CDR1 and CDR2: SGHAT, FQNNGV. CDR3 loop: CASSLGTAVNTEAFF. CDR3 bases: TGTGCCAGCAGCTTGGGGACAGCGGTGAACACTGAAGCTTTCTTT.

This clone has just a few counts. The chain has TRBV5-8 and TRBJ1-1, with D uncertain. Germline V lookup: CDR1 SGHTS, CDR2 YDEGEE. Trimming pared 3 bases from V and 7 bases from J, leaving 16 bases between. CDR3 length equals 14 residues. Here the CDR3 reads CASSSGFRTGEAFF. The CDR3 coding sequence is TGTGCCAGCAGCTCGGGGTTTAGGACCGGTGAAGCTTTCTTT.